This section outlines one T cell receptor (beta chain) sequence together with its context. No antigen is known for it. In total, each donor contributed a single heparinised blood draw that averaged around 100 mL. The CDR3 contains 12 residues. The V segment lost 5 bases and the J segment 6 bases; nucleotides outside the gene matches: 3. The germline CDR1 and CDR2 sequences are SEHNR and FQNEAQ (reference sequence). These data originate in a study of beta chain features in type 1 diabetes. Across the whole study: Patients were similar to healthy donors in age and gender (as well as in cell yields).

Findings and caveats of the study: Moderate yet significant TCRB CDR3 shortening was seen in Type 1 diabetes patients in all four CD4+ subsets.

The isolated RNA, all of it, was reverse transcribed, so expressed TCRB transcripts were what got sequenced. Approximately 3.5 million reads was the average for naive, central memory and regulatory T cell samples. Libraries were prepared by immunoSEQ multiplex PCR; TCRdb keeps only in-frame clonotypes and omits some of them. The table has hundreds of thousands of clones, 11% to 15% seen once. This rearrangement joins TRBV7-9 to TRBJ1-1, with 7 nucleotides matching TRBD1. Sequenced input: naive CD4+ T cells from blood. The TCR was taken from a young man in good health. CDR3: CASSVGGAEAFF. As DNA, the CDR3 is TGTGCCAGCAGCGTAGGGGGCGCTGAAGCTTTCTTT.